This TCR beta chain is from a study of blood T cell repertoires in COVID-19. Study at large: The United States, Italy and Spain supplied acute and convalescent COVID-19 samples. The analysed material was cDNA or gDNA that came from T cells, B-cell-depleted T cells, or PBMCs.

The assay was immunoSEQ multiplex PCR, and TCRdb's table has in-frame clones only and misses some. The data hold 250,000 to 350,000 clones, with 88% observed a single time. Germline CDR1 and CDR2: LGHNA and YNFKEQ. Between the trimmed V and J ends, which lost 3 bases and 1 base, there was a span of 14 bases. The length of the CDR3 is 16 residues. The chain combines TRBV4-2 with TRBJ2-3; possible D gene TRBD2, 6 bases. The receptor was derived from a woman in her 30s with COVID-19, enrolled during active disease. The sample taken for sequencing was peripheral blood. CDR3 in amino acids: CASSQAIGGRTDTQYF. DNA for the CDR3: TGTGCCAGCAGCCAGGCTATCGGGGGACGCACAGATACGCAGTATTTT.